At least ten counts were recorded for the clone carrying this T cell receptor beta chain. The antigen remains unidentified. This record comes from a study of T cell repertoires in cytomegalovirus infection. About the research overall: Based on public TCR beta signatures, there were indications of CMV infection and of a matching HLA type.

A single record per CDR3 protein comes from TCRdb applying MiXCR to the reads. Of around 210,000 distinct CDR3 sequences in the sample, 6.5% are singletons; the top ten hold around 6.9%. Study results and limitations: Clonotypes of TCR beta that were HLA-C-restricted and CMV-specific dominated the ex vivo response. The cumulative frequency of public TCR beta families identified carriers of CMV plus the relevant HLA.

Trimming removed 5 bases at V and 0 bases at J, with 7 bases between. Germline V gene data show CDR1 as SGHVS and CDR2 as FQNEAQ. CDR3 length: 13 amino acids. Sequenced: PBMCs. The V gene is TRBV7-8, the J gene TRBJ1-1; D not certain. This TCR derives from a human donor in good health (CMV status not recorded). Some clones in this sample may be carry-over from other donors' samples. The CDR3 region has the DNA TGTGCCAGCAGCCCTACCTTGAACACTGAAGCTTTCTTT. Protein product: CASSPTLNTEAFF.